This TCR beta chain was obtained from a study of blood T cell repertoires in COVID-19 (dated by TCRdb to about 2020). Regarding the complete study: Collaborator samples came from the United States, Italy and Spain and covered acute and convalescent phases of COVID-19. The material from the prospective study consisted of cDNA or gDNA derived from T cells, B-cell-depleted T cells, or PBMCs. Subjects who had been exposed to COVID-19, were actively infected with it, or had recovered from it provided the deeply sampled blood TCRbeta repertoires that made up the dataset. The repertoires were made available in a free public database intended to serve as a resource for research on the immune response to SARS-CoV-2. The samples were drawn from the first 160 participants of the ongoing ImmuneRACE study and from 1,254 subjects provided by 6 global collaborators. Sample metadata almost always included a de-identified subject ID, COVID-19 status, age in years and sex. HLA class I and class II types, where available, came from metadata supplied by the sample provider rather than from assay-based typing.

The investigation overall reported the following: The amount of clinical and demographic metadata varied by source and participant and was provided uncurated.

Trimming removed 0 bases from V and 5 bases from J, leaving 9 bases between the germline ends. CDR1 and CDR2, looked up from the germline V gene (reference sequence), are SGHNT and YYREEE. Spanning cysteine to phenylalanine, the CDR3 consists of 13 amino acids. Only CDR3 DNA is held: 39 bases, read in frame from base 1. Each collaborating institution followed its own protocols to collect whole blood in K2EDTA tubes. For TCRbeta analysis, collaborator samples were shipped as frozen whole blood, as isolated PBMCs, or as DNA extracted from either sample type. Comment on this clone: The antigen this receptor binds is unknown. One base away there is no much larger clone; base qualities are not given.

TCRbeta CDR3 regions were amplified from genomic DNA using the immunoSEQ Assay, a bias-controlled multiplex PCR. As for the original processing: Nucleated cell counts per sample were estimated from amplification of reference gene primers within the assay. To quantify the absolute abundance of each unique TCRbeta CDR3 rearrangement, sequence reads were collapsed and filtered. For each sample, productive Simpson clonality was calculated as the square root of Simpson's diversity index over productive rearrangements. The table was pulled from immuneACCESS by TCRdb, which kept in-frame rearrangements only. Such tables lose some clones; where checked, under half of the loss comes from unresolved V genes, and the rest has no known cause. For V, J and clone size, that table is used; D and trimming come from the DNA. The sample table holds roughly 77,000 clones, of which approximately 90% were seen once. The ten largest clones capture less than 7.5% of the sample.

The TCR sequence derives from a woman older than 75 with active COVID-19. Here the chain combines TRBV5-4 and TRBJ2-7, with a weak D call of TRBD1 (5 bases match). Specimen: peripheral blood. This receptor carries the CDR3 CASSLGRVNEQYF. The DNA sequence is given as TGTGCCAGCAGCTTGGGCAGGGTTAACGAGCAGTACTTC.